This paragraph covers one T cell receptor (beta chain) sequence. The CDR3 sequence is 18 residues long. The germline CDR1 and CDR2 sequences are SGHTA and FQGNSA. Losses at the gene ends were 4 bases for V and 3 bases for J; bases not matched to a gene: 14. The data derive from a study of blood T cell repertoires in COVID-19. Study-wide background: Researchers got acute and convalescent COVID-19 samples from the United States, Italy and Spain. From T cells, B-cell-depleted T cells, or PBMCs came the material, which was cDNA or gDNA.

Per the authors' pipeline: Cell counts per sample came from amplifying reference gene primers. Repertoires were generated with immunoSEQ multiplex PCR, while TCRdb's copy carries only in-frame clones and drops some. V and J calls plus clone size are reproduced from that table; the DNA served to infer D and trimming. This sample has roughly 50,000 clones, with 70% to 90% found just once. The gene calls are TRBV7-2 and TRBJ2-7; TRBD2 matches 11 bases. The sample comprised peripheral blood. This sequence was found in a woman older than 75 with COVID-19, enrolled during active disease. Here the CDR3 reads CASSSSGRGGTSGYEQYF. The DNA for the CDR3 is TGTGCCAGCAGCTCCTCAGGGCGGGGTGGGACTAGCGGCTACGAGCAGTACTTC.